This T cell receptor (beta chain) was recovered during a study of memory CD4+ T cells and cytomegalovirus serostatus. Study at large: This sample comes from healthy Belgian adults, 9 CMV seropositive, about 25 seronegative.

The CDR3 covers 17 residues. Deletions cut 4 bases from V and 2 bases from J, with 20 bases between. CDR1 is PRHDT, CDR2 FYEKMQ, per germline (reference sequence). The sort gate was single viable CD3+CD4+CD8-CD45RO+ cells for memory CD4+ T cells. Assay used: immunoSEQ multiplex PCR; TCRdb lists only in-frame clones, some missing. The repertoire has 35,000 to 50,000 clones, more than 60% of them found once; the top ten carry about 0.6%. This clonotype was sampled from an adult in good health and CMV-seronegative. What was sequenced was memory CD4+ T cells from blood. This chain uses TRBV13 with TRBJ2-5; D may be TRBD2 (7 bases). The chain's CDR3 is CASSSGAGDSEQETQYF. CDR3 nucleotide sequence: TGTGCCAGCAGCTCGGGGGCGGGGGACTCTGAACAAGAGACCCAGTACTTC. The whole variable domain, filled in from reference TRBV13 and TRBJ2-5, reads AAGVIQSPRHLIKEKRETATLKCYPIPRHDTVYWYQQGPGQDPQFLISFYEKMQSDKGSIPDRFSAQQFSDYHSELNMSSLELGDSALYFCASSSGAGDSEQETQYFGPGTRLLVL.